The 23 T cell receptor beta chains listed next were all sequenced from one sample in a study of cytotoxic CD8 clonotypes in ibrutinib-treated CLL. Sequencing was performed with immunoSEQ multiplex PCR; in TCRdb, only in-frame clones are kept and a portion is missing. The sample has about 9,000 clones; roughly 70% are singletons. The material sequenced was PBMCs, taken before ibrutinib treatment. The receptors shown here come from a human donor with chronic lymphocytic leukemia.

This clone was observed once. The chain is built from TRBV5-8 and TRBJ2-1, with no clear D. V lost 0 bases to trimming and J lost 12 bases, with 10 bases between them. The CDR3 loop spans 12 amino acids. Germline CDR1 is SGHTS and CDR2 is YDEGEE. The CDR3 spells CASSLGAGRQFF. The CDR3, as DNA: TGTGCCAGCAGCTTGGGAGCCGGCCGGCAGTTCTTC.

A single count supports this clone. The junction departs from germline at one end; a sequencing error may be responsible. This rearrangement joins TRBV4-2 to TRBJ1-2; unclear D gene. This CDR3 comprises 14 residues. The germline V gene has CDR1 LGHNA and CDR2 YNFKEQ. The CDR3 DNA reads TGTGCCAGCAGCCAAGATCGGACGGACTATGGCCACACCTTC. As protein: CASSQDRTDYGHTF.

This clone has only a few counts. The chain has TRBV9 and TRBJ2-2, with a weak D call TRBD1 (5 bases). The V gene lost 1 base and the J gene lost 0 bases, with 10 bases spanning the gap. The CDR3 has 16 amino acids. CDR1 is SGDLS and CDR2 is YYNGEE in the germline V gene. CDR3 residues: CASSVNRIPNTGELFF. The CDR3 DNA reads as TGTGCCAGCAGCGTAAACAGGATTCCGAACACCGGGGAGCTGTTTTTT.

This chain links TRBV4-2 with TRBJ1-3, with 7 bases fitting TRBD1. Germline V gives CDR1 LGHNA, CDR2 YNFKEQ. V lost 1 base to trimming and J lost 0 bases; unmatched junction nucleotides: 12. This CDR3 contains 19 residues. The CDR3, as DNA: TGTGCCAGCAGCCAAGCGACAGGGCGTACCTTAGTCTCTGGAAACACCATATATTTT. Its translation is CASSQATGRTLVSGNTIYF.

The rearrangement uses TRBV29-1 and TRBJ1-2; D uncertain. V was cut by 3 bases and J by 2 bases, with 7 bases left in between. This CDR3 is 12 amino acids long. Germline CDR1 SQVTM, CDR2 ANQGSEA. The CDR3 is CSVDRQNYGYTF. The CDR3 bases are TGCAGCGTTGACAGGCAGAACTATGGCTACACCTTC.

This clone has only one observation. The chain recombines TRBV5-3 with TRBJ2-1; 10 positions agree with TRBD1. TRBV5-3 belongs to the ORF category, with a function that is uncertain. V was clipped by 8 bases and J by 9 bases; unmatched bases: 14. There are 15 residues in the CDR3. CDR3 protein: CASSLGGTGDAEQFF. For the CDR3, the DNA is TGTGCCAGCAGCCTGGGGGGGACAGGGGATGCTGAGCAGTTCTTC.

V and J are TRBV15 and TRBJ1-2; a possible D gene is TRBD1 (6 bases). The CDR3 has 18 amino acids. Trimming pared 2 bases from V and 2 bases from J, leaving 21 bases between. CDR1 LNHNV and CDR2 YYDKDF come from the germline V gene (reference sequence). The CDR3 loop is CATSRYTEGQPRNYGYTF. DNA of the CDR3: TGTGCCACCAGCAGATATACAGAAGGACAGCCACGAAACTATGGCTACACCTTC.

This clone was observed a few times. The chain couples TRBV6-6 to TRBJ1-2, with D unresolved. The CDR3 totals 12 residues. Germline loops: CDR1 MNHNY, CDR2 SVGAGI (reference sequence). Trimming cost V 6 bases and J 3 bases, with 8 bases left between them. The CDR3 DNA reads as TGTGCCAGCAGCCCCTCGGACTATGGCTACACCTTC. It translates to CASSPSDYGYTF.

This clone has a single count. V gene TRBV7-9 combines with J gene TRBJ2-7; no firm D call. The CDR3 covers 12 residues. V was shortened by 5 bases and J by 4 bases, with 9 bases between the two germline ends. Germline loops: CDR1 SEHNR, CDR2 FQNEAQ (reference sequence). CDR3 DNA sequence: TGTGCCAGCAGCCCCCTGGCTTACGAGCAGTACTTC. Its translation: CASSPLAYEQYF. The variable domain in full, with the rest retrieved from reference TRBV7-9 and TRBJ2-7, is DTGVSQNPRHKITKRGQNVTFRCDPISEHNRLYWYRQTLGQGPEFLTYFQNEAQLEKSRLLSDRFSAERPKGSFSTLEIQRTEQGDSAMYLCASSPLAYEQYFGPGTRLTVT.

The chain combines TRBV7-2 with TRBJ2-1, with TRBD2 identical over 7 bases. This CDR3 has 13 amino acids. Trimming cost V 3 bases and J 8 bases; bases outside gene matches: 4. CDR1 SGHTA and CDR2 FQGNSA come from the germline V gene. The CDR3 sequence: CASSFAGVHEQFF. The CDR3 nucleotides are TGTGCCAGCAGCTTTGCGGGAGTCCATGAGCAGTTCTTC.

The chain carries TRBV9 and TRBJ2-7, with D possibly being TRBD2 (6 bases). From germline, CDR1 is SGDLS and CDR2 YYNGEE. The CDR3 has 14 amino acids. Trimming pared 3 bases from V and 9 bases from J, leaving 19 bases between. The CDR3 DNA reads TGTGCCAGCAGCGCAAGACTAGAACTCACGTCGCAGTACTTC. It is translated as CASSARLELTSQYF. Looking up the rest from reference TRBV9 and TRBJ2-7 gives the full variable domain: DSGVTQTPKHLITATGQRVTLRCSPRSGDLSVYWYQQSLDQGLQFLIQYYNGEERAKGNILERFSAQQFPDLHSELNLSSLELGDSALYFCASSARLELTSQYFGPGTRLTVT.

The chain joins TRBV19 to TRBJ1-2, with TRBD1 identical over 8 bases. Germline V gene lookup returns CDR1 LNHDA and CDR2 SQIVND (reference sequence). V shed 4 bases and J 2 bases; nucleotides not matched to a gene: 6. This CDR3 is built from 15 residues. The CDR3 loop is CASSNSGTGNYGYTF. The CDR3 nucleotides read TGTGCCAGTAGTAACTCCGGGACAGGCAACTATGGCTACACCTTC.

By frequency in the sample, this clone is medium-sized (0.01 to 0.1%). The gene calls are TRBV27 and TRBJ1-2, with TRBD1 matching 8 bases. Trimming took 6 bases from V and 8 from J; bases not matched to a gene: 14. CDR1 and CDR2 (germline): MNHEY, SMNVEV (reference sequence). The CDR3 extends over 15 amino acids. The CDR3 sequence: CASRPTPQGATGYTF. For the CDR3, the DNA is TGTGCCAGCAGACCCACCCCGCAGGGGGCGACAGGCTACACCTTC.

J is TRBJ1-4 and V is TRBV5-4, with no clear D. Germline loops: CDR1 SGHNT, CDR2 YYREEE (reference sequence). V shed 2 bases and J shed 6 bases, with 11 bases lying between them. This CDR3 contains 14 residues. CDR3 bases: TGTGCCAGCAGCTTTGGTCGAGGGTATGAAAAACTGTTTTTT. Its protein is CASSFGRGYEKLFF.

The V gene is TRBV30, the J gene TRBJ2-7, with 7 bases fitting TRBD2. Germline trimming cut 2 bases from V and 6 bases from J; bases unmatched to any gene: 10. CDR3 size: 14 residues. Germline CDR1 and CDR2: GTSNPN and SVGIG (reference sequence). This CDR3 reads CAWSRPGTNSEQYF. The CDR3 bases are TGTGCCTGGAGTCGTCCCGGGACTAATTCCGAGCAGTACTTC.

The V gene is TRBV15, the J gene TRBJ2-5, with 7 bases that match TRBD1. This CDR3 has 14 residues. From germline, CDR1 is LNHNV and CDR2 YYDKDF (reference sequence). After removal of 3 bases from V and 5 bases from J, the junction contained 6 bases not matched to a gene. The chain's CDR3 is CATSRGTVIETQYF. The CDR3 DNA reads TGTGCCACCAGCAGGGGGACAGTCATCGAGACCCAGTACTTC.

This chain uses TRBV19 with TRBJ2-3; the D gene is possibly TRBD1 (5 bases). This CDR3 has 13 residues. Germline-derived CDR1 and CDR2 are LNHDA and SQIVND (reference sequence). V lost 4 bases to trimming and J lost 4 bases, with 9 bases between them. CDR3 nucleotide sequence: TGTGCCAGTAGTAGCCAGGGCTCAGATACGCAGTATTTT. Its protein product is CASSSQGSDTQYF.

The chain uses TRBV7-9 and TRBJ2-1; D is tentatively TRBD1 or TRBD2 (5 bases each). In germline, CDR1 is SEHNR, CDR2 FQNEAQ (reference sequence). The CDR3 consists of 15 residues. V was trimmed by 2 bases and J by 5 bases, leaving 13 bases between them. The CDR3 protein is CASSLSAGRNNEQFF. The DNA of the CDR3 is TGTGCCAGCAGCTTATCCGCAGGGAGAAACAATGAGCAGTTCTTC.

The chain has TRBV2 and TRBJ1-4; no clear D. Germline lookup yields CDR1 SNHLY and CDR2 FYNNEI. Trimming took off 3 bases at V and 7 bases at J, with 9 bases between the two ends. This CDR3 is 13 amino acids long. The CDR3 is CASSEVAVEKLFF. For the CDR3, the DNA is TGTGCCAGCAGTGAGGTGGCAGTTGAAAAACTGTTTTTT.

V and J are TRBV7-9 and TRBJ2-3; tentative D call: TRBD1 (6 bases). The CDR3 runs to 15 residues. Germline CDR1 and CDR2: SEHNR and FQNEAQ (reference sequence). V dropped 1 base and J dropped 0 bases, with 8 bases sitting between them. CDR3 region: CASSLGQASTDTQYF. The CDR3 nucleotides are TGTGCCAGCAGCTTAGGACAGGCAAGCACAGATACGCAGTATTTT.

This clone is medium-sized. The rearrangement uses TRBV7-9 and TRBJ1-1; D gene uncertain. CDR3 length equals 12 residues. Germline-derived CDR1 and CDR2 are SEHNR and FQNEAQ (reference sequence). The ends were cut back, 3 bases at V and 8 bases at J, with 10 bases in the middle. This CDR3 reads CASSLVNREAFF. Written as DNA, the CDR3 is TGTGCCAGCAGCTTGGTGAACCGCGAAGCTTTCTTT.

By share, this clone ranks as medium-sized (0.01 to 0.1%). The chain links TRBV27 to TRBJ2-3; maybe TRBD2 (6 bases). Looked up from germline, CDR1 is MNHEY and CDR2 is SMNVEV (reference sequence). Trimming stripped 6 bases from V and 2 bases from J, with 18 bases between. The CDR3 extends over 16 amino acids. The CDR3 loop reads CASRPKGRTFTDTQYF. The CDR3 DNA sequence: TGTGCCAGCAGACCTAAGGGGAGGACTTTCACAGATACGCAGTATTTT.

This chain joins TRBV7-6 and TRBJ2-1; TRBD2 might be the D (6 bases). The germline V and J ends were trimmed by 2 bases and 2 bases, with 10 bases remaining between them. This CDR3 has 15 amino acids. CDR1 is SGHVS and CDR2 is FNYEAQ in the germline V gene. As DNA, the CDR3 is TGTGCCAGCAGCTTACCGGGAGTCGCCTACAATGAGCAGTTCTTC. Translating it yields CASSLPGVAYNEQFF.